A selection of T cell receptor beta chains follows, all from one sample in a study of shared clonotypes between healthy human individuals. The method was immunoSEQ multiplex PCR; TCRdb's version includes in-frame clones alone and lacks a portion of them. Of 2 million to 2.5 million clones in the sample, roughly 93% are singletons; the top ten hold under 0.45%. Sequencing was performed on naive CD4+ T cells from PBMCs. Receptor source: a man aged 18 to 29 in good health. Some clones in this sample may be carry-over from other donors' samples. Both conserved end residues are trimmed from each CDR3. Each record gives: J gene, V gene, CDR3 protein.

TRBJ2-7	TRBV25-1	ASSAWTSGAFSYEQY
TRBJ2-5	TRBV30	ALAGGPVGTQY
TRBJ1-2	TRBV7-2	ASSPTGFHGYT
TRBJ2-3	TRBV25-1	ASSELGRNTDTQY
TRBJ1-4	TRBV2	ASTQEGANEKLF
TRBJ1-3	TRBV6-5	ASSRTGTGTNTIY
TRBJ2-1	TRBV9	ATSRGLAGYNEQF
TRBJ2-1	TRBV5-1	ASSLLAGAYNEQF
TRBJ2-3	TRBV4-1	ASSQDDRFSTDTQY
TRBJ1-5	TRBV4-2	ASSQDEGASNQPQH
TRBJ2-2	TRBV6-4	ASSATWTGELF
TRBJ2-3	TRBV7-2	ASSLGWASDTQY
TRBJ2-1	TRBV7-9	ASNSEVPPDYNEQF
TRBJ1-4	TRBV30	ARGTNEKLF
TRBJ2-2	TRBV15	ATSRDVGGDVAGELF